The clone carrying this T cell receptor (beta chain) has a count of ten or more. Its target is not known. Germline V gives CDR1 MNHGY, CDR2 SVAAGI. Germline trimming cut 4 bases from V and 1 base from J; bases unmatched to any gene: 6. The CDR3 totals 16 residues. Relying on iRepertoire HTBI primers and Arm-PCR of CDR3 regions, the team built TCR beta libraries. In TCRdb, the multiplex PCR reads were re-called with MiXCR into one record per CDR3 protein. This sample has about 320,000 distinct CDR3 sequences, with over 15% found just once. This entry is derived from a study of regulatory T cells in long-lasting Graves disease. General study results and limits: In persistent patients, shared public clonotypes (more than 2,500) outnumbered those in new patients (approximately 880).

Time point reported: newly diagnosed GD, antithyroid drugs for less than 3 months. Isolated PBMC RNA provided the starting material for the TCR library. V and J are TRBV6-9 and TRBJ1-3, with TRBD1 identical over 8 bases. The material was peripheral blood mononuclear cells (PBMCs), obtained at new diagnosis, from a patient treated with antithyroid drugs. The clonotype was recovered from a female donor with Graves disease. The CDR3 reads CASSLTGVASGNTIYF. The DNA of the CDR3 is TGTGCCAGCAGTTTGACAGGGGTGGCATCTGGAAACACCATATATTTT.